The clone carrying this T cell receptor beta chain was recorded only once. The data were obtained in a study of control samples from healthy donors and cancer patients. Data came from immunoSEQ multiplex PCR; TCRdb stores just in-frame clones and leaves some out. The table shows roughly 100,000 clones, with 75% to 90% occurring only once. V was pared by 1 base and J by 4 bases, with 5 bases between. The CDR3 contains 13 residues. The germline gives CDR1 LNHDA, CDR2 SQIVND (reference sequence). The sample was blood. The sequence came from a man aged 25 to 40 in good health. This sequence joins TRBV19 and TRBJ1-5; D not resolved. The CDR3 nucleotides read TGTGCCAGTAGTATAGGGGCAAATCAGCCCCAGCATTTT. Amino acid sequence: CASSIGANQPQHF.